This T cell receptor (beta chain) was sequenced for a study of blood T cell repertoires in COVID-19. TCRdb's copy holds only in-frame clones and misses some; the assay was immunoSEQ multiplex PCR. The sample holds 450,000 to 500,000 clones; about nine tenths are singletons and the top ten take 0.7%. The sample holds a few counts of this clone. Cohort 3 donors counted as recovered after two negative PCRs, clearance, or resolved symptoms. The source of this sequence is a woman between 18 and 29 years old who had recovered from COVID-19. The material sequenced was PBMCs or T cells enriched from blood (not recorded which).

The CDR3 is CASSQGGQEYGYTF. CDR3 DNA sequence: TGCGCCAGCAGTCAGGGGGGACAGGAATATGGCTACACCTTC. The rearrangement uses TRBV10-2 and TRBJ1-2; 8 bases map to TRBD1. J was trimmed by 5 bases and V by 5 bases; bases with no gene match: 7. Germline V gene sequence: CDR1 WSHSY, CDR2 SAAADI. The CDR3 runs to 14 residues.